One T cell receptor beta chain is described in this entry. Its specific antigen is unknown. No much larger clonotype is one base removed from it; base qualities were not supplied. The library was built by means of the immunoSEQ multiplex PCR assay. The multiplex PCR relied on a mix of 60 forward primers for TCR Vbeta segments and 13 reverse primers for TCR Jbeta segments. A multiplex PCR assay on genomic DNA amplified the CDR3 region of rearranged TCR beta genes. The Illumina HiSeq System was used to sequence the amplified TCR beta libraries as 87-base-pair reads. Regarding the original processing steps: Across the 600 to 700 repertoires, a later analysis counted 80 million or so unique TCR beta chains, 9 million to 14 million of which were shared by at least two donors. To remove PCR and sequencing errors, raw reads were error-corrected and collapsed into unique sequences using a nearest-neighbor algorithm that merged closely related sequences. CDR3 sequences were aligned to IMGT reference sequences to assign V, D and J gene segments. Each retained sequence needed at least a six-nucleotide match to both a V gene segment and a J gene segment. Rearrangements were called productive when the CDR3 lacked stop codons and stayed in frame with V and J; all others were non-productive. CDR3 was defined by IMGT convention, running from the second conserved V-encoded cysteine to the conserved J-encoded phenylalanine. The earlier analysis of about 610 of the donors excluded any sequence lacking an unambiguous match to a single V gene segment. In an earlier analysis of 587 of the donors, V segments were called functional above 56.7% productive rearrangements and were called segregating when the between-donor standard deviation exceeded 5%. A statistical classification framework was built to diagnose cytomegalovirus status from the catalog of TCR beta chain sequences. In a later analysis, V and J genes were assigned by comparing TCR nucleotide sequences against IMGT/GENE-DB human TR gene sequences. The TCRdist pipeline was used in a later analysis to assign CDR3 sequences and most-parsimonious VDJ recombination scenarios. In a later analysis, each TCR beta chain was defined by its CDR3 amino acid sequence together with its V-gene family, and reads lacking a unique V-gene family were excluded. A later analysis removed 592 highly shared, low-generation-probability nucleotide sequences to deal with suspected cross-contamination and a sequencing artifact. In a later analysis, a clonal expansion index for each public chain was calculated from normalized within-repertoire ranks of inferred template counts. In a later analysis, generation probabilities were computed with a VDJ recombination model fitted to out-of-frame rearrangements, and the resulting probabilities were checked against IGoR. Hypergeometric tests were used in a later analysis to score TCR-TCR, TCR-HLA and TCR-CMV co-occurrence, with a repertoire-size bias correction applied to the TCR pairs. In a later analysis, false discovery rates were estimated by permuting HLA or CMV assignments 20 times. In a later analysis, co-occurring TCRs were grouped using DBSCAN, with TCRdist sequence similarity added in when clustering inside HLA-allele-positive subsets. Co-occurrence clustering excluded repertoires with fewer than 30,000 or more than 120,000 public chains, plus five with anomalous nucleotide sharing. Not all clones reach the TCRdb copy of this immuneACCESS table, which keeps in-frame sequences only. Checked studies attribute under half of the gap to unresolved V genes and leave the rest unexplained. The DNA was the basis for D and trimming; V, J and clone size are from that table. Within this sample are about 120,000 clones, with about 77% of them counted one time only. Jointly, the top ten make up around 5.8% of the sample.

The data originate from a study of cytomegalovirus exposure and HLA in healthy donors (dated by TCRdb to the late 2010s). Regarding the research as a whole: According to an earlier analysis of around 600 of the donors, about 179 million T cells yielded 100 million or so unique TCR beta sequences and 276 Gb of sequence data. An early release that covered about 600 HLA-typed donors contained 300 to 350 gigabases of sequencing data and 65 million to 100 million unique TCR sequences. Among the approximately 430 genotyped donors, about 83% belonged to the genetic ancestry cluster associated with self-reported Caucasian donors. The study aimed to test whether cataloging public T cell receptors could reveal signatures of past pathogen exposure. The study used immunosequencing to profile the T cell repertoires of hundreds of subjects and linked those repertoires to cytomegalovirus serostatus. Along with the roughly 700-subject first cohort, a separate validation cohort of about 110 different subjects was used. High-throughput TCR immunosequencing, statistical association of individual TCRs with disease status, and machine learning were combined to predict cytomegalovirus infection status. A later analysis re-examined previously published TCR beta repertoires from 600 to 700 donors and added high-resolution HLA genotyping to investigate patterns of TCR occurrence. Rather than using new phenotypic data, the later analysis identified candidate immune exposures from TCR beta sequences and from how often those sequences occurred across donors. An earlier analysis of 587 of the donors used high-throughput TCR beta sequencing to judge whether each TCR beta V gene segment behaved as functional or pseudogenic. Donor age, sex, ethnicity and CMV serostatus were compiled together with the repertoire data. A later genetic analysis used genome-wide SNP genotypes for about 65% of the roughly 670 donors, treating that subset as a discovery cohort. All discovery cohort repertoires had been generated using a single sequencing platform. HLA typing included class I and class II loci at four-digit resolution. Typing coverage varied by locus: about 620-640 donors for A, B, C, DRB1 and DQB1; some 520 for DQA1; approximately 570 for DPA1; around 450 for DPB1. Because of strong linkage in the cohort, roughly five DR-DQ haplotypes were treated as single units for association and clustering. Among 300 to 500 genotyped donors of the cohort, an average of roughly 230,000 unique TCR beta nucleotide sequences was sequenced per donor, of which about 18% were non-productive. General findings and caveats noted by the study authors: A later analysis found that TCR association rates varied across HLA loci, with DRB1 alleles showing the most associated TCRs and HLA-C alleles the fewest. In both the original and validation cohorts, the classifier was reported to diagnose cytomegalovirus status with high specificity and sensitivity. Three of the identified cytomegalovirus-associated TCR beta chains were confirmed in vitro to be specific for cytomegalovirus antigens. According to a later genetic analysis, donors in an Asian-associated ancestry cluster had fewer N-insertions in productive TCRs than the approximately 690-donor mean. Most TCR sequences were observed very rarely across donors, whereas some public TCRs were present in many individuals. The authors suggested that the approach could potentially be extended to other disease states and immunological phenotypes. The 87-base-pair reads could not distinguish some IMGT-functional V segments, including TRBV6-2 and TRBV6-3, so those segments were excluded. The study gave a list of more than 150 TCR beta chains associated with cytomegalovirus. In a later analysis, most CMV-associated TCR beta chains were found to appear HLA-restricted, with HLA associations seemingly driven largely by CMV exposure. A group of highly shared sequence variants was considered likely to be a technical artifact of the sequencing pipeline. Because counts were too low, seventeen rarely observed V segments, including chromosome 9 orphons, were left out of the earlier analysis of 500 to 750 of the donors. Several of the top co-occurrence clusters appeared to be linked to parvovirus B19, influenza, CMV and Epstein-Barr virus, according to a later analysis. Specific HLA alleles were associated with 15,000 to 20,000 TCR beta sequences at a false discovery rate of 0.05 in a later analysis. Sequencing depth was assumed to be roughly uniform across donors in the presence/absence analyses, though that assumption may not hold. When HLA alleles, especially DR and DQ, strongly co-occurred, attributing TCR associations to individual alleles was difficult. Correlated functional status among segregating V segments might reflect linkage disequilibrium, but an unknown experimental factor could not be ruled out. In a later analysis, HLA-associated TCR beta chains showed more clonal expansion and lower generation probabilities than non-associated chains that were equally common. A further reported finding was that TCR beta sequences accurately predicted the HLA-A and HLA-B alleles for most subjects in the first cohort. Broadly in line with IMGT annotations, most TCR beta V segments showed up in productive rearrangements about 90% or about 30% of the time in an earlier analysis of several hundred of the donors. HLA typing was unavailable for some donors at each locus, so association tests used only the typed subset. Immune exposure information for the cohort was limited to CMV serostatus. The cohort was sequenced for TCR beta chains only, and without alpha or paired-chain data the features that could be detected were limited. An association between a missense DCLRE1C variant and V-gene and J-gene trimming of TCR beta chains was found in a later genetic analysis and replicated in an independent cohort.

The cohort was made up of around 720 healthy bone marrow donors. At the time of sampling, every cohort member was nominally healthy, though immune exposures that went unrecorded were likely present. The donor tested CMV seropositive and was one of the 289 seropositive cohort members. A peripheral blood sample was provided by each donor, and peripheral blood mononuclear cells were used for TCR beta sequencing. Genomic DNA extraction from the blood cell samples was performed with the Qiagen DNeasy Blood Extraction Kit. CDR1 and CDR2, looked up from the germline V gene, are SGDLS and YYNGEE. Germline trimming: 0 bases from V, 1 base from J; junction bases outside gene matches: 12. From its cysteine to its phenylalanine, the CDR3 spans 20 amino acids. Just CDR3 DNA is preserved here, 60 bases in frame from base 1.

The receptor was isolated from a woman aged 30 to 39 in good health and CMV-seropositive. Recombination connected TRBV9 to TRBJ2-1; 11 of the junction bases match TRBD2. Sample: PBMCs. The CDR3 protein sequence reads: CASSVASSGRAFESYNEQFF. The base sequence is TGTGCCAGCAGCGTAGCGAGTAGCGGGAGGGCCTTTGAATCCTACAATGAGCAGTTCTTC.